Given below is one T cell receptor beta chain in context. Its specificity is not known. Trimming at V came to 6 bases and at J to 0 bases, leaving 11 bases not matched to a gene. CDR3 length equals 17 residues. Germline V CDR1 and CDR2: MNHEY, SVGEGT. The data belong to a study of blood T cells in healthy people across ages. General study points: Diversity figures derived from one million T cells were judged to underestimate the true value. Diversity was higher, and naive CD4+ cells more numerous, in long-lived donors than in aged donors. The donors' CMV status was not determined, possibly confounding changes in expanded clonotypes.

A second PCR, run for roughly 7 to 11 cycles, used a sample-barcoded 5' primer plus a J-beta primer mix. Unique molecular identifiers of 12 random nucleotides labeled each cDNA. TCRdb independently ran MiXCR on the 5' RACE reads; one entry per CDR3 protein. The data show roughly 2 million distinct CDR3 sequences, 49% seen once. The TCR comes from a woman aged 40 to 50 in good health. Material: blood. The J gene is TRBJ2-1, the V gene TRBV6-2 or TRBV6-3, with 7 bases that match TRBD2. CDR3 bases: TGTGCCAGCAGCCGCCTAACTAGCGCAAGCTCCTACAATGAGCAGTTCTTC. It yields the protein CASSRLTSASSYNEQFF.